One T cell receptor beta chain is described in this entry. Its antigen is currently unknown. CDR1 and CDR2 from the germline V gene are MGHRA and YSYEKL. This CDR3 comprises 17 residues. Trimming took 1 base from V and 0 from J, leaving 10 bases between them. This record belongs to a study of CD8 T cells in ankylosing spondylitis. Study results and limitations: It appeared that ankylosing spondylitis blood was characterized by a TCR beta motif of 8 or 9 highly homologous variants.

TCRdb re-called the 5' RACE reads with MiXCR, one entry per CDR3 protein. Of about 420,000 distinct CDR3 sequences listed, approximately 20% are singletons. The chain joins TRBV4-1 to TRBJ1-6, with D possibly matching TRBD1 (5 bases). The source of this sequence is a male donor with ankylosing spondylitis. The sequencing input was blood, either unsorted or a sorted T cell fraction (not recorded which). The CDR3 DNA reads as TGCGCCAGCAGCCAAGGACGACAGAGCTCCTATAATTCACCCCTCCACTTT. Protein: CASSQGRQSSYNSPLHF.